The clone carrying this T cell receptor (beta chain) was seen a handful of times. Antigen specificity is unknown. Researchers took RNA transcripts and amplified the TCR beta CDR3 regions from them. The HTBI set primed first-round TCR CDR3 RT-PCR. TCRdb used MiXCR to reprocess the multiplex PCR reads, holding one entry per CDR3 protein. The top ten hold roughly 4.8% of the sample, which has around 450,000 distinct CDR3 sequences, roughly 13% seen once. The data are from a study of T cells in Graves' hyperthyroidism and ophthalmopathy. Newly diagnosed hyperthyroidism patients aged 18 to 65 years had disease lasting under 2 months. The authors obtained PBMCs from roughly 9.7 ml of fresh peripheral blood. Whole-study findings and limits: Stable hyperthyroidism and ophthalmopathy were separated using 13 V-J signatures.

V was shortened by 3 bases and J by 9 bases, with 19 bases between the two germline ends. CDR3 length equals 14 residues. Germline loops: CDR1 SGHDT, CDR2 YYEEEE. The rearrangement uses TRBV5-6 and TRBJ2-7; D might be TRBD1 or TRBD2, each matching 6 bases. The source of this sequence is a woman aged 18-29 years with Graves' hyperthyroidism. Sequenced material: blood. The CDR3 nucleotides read TGTGCCAGCAGCTCAGGGGTACCCTCGGGGGCGCAGTACTTC. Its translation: CASSSGVPSGAQYF.